Each of the 3 T cell receptor beta chains below was sequenced from the same sample in a study of cytomegalovirus exposure and HLA in healthy donors. Use of 60 Vbeta and 13 Jbeta primers characterized the PCR. Sequenced by immunoSEQ multiplex PCR; TCRdb stores in-frame clones only, minus some. The sample has about 140,000 clones, roughly 77% seen once; the top ten hold 3.3%. Specimen: PBMCs. These receptors all come from a middle-aged man in good health and CMV-seronegative.

The CDR3 protein is CASSLGTVSEQFF. For the CDR3, the DNA is TGTGCCAGCAGCTTAGGGACTGTCAGTGAGCAGTTCTTC. This chain connects TRBV7-2 to TRBJ2-1; a weak D match, TRBD2 (5 bases). Germline-derived CDR1 and CDR2 are SGHTA and FQGNSA. This CDR3 has 13 amino acids. V was pared by 1 base and J by 9 bases, with 10 bases between.

The DNA for the CDR3 is TGTGCCAGCGTACTGAACTATGGCTACACCTTC. Its protein is CASVLNYGYTF. This chain connects TRBV6-1 to TRBJ1-2; D is unresolved. Per germline, CDR1 MNHNS and CDR2 SASEGT. This CDR3 has 11 amino acids. V gave up 8 bases and J gave up 2 bases, with 6 bases separating them.

The chain employs TRBV14 and TRBJ2-5, with 7 bases that match TRBD1. The ends lost 3 bases at V and 1 base at J; junction bases unmatched: 8. The V gene's germline CDR1 is SGHDN and CDR2 FVKESK. The CDR3 runs 16 residues. The chain's CDR3 is CASSHYRGRIQETQYF. CDR3 bases: TGTGCCAGCAGCCATTACAGGGGCCGTATCCAAGAGACCCAGTACTTC.